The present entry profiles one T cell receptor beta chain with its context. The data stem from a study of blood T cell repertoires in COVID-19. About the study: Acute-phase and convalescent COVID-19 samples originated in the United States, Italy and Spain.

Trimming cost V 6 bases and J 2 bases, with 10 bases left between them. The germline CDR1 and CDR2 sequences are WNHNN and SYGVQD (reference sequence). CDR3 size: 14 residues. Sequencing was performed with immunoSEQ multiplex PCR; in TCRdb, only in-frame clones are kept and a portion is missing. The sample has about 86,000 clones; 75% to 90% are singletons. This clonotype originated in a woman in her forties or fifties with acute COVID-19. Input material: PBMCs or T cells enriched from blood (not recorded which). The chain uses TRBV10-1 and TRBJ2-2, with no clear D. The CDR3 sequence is CASSPGPNTGELFF. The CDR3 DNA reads TGCGCCAGCAGCCCGGGTCCTAACACCGGGGAGCTGTTTTTT.